Sequencing of this T cell receptor (beta chain) was carried out in a study of cytomegalovirus exposure and HLA in healthy donors. The PCR made use of 60 Vbeta and 13 Jbeta primers. TCRdb's copy holds only in-frame clones and misses some; the assay was immunoSEQ multiplex PCR. The table lists 150,000 to 200,000 clones, approximately 78% of them singletons. This clone was observed a handful of times. Its specificity is unknown. The donors gave bone marrow, and they were healthy. V shed 5 bases, J shed 1 base, and the junction held 10 bases outside the gene matches. Germline-derived CDR1 and CDR2 are LNHDA and SQIVND (reference sequence). CDR3 size: 16 residues. General observations from the study: Later on, analysis showed that most CMV-associated TCR beta chains appeared to be HLA-restricted. Presence/absence analyses rested on an assumption that sequencing depth was roughly uniform across donors.

This sequence was found in a woman aged 50 to 60 in good health and CMV-seropositive. The rearrangement uses TRBV19 and TRBJ1-2; 7 nucleotides agree with TRBD1. The sequenced sample was PBMCs. The CDR3 is CASSSKGQSFNYGYTF. The CDR3 DNA reads TGTGCCAGTAGTTCCAAGGGACAGTCATTTAACTATGGCTACACCTTC.